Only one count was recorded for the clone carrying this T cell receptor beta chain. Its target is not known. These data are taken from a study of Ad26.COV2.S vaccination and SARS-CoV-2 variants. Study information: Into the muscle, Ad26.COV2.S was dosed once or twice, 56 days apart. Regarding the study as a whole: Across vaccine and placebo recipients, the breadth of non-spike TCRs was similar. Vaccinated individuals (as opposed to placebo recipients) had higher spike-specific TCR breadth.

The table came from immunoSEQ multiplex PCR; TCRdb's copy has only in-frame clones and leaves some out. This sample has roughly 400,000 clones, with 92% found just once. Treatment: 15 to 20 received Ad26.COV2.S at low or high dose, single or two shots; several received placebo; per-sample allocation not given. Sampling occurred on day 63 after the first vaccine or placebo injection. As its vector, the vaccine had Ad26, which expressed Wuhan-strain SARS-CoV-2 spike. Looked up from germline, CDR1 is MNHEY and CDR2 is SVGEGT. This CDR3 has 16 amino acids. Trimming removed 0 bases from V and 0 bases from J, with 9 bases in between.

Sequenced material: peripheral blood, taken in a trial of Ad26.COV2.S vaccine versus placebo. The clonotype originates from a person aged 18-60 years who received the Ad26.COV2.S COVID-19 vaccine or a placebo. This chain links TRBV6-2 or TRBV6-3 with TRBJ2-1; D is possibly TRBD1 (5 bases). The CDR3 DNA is TGTGCCAGCAGTTACTCGACAGTTAGCTCCTACAATGAGCAGTTCTTC. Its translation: CASSYSTVSSYNEQFF.